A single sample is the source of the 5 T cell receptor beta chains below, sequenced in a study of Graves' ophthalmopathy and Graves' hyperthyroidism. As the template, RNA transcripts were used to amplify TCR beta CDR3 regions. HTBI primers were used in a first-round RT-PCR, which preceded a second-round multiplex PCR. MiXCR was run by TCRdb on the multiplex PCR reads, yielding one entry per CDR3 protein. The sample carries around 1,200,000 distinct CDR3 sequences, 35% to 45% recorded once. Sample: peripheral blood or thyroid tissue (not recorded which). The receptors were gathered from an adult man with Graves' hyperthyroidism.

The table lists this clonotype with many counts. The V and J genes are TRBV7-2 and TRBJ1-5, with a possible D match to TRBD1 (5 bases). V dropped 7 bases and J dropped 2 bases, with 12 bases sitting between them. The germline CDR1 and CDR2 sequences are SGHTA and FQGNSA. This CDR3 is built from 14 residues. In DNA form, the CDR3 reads TGTGCCAGCAAAGGGGATGTCGGCAATCAGCCCCAGCATTTT. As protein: CASKGDVGNQPQHF. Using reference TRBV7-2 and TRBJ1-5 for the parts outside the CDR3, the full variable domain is GAGVSQSPSNKVTEKGKDVELRCDPISGHTALYWYRQSLGQGLEFLIYFQGNSAPDKSGLPSDRFSAERTGGSVSTLTIQRTQQEDSAVYLCASKGDVGNQPQHFGDGTRLSIL.

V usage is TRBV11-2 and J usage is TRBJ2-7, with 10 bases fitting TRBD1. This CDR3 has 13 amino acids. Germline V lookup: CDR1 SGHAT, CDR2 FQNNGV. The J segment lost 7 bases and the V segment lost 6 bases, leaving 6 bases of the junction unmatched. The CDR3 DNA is TGTGCCAGCAGGTCTGGGACAGGGGTTGAGCAGTACTTC. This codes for CASRSGTGVEQYF.

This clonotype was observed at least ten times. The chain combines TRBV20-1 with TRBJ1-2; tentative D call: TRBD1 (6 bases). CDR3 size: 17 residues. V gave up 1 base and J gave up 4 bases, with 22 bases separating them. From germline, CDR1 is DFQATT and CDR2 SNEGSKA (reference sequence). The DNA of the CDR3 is TGCAGTGCTAGAGGGGGGCCGCAAATCAATCGAGGCTATGGCTACACCTTC. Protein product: CSARGGPQINRGYGYTF.

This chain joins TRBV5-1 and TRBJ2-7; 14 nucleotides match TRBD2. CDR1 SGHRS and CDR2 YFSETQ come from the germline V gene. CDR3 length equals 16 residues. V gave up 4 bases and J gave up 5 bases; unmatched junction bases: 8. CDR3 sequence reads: CASSPTGTSGSHEQYF. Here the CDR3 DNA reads TGCGCCAGCAGCCCAACCGGGACTAGCGGGAGCCACGAGCAGTACTTC.

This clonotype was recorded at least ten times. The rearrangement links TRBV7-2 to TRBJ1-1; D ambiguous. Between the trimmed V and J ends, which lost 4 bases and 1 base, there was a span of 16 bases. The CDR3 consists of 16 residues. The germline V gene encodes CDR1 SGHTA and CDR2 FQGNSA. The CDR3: CASSSTGRVRNTEAFF. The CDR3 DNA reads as TGTGCCAGCAGCTCGACTGGACGAGTTCGGAACACTGAAGCTTTCTTT.